This passage covers 19 T cell receptor beta chains from one sample sequenced in a study of a mutant IDH1 vaccine in newly diagnosed glioma. Time point defined: week 11, during vaccination. Vaccine doses each comprised 300 ug of mutant IDH1 20-mer peptide, with topical imiquimod. The antigens these receptors bind are not known. Only in-frame clones appear in the TCRdb table, and some are missing; sequencing was by immunoSEQ multiplex PCR. In the table there are around 120,000 clones, about four fifths of which are singletons. The sequencing used PBMCs, collected from a glioma patient whose treatment included an IDH1 peptide vaccine. All receptors derive from a middle-aged man with glioma.

The chain links TRBV19 to TRBJ2-2; 8 bases are a match to TRBD1. With 3 bases clipped from V and 5 bases from J, the junction kept 5 bases outside the gene matches. The CDR3 loop spans 15 amino acids. Germline V gene lookup returns CDR1 LNHDA and CDR2 SQIVND (reference sequence). Here the CDR3 DNA reads TGTGCCAGTAGTATCAGGGGGCGCGTAACCGGGGAGCTGTTTTTT. The encoded protein is CASSIRGRVTGELFF.

This chain connects TRBV9 to TRBJ2-5; D not resolved. The CDR3 runs to 13 residues. Germline V gene data show CDR1 as SGDLS and CDR2 as YYNGEE. V lost 0 bases and J lost 3, with 6 bases in between. This CDR3 is CASSVAVKETQYF. CDR3 sequence (DNA): TGTGCCAGCAGCGTAGCGGTGAAAGAGACCCAGTACTTC.

This sequence joins TRBV6-1 and TRBJ2-7; 8 bases line up with TRBD1. The junction had 8 bases not matched to a gene; V was cut back by 5 bases and J by 2 bases. The CDR3 consists of 15 residues. Per germline, CDR1 MNHNS and CDR2 SASEGT. This chain's CDR3 is CASSPRTGNPYEQYF. CDR3 sequence (DNA): TGTGCCAGCAGTCCCCGGACAGGGAATCCCTACGAGCAGTACTTC.

CDR3 residues: CASSRRVNTGELFF. The CDR3, as DNA: TGTGCCAGCAGCCGGAGGGTCAACACCGGGGAGCTGTTTTTT. This chain uses TRBV9 with TRBJ2-2; maybe TRBD2 (6 bases). This CDR3 spans 14 amino acids. The germline CDR1 and CDR2 sequences are SGDLS and YYNGEE. Trimming shortened V by 4 bases and J by 2 bases, and 9 bases separated the two germline ends.

The gene calls are TRBV6-6 and TRBJ2-7; D is undetermined. The CDR3 has 15 amino acids. The germline CDR1 and CDR2 sequences are MNHNY and SVGAGI (reference sequence). The V gene lost 6 bases and the J gene lost 4 bases, with 19 bases spanning the gap. This chain's CDR3 is CASRQKPGREYEQYF. Here the CDR3 DNA reads TGTGCCAGCAGGCAGAAACCGGGTCGAGAATACGAGCAGTACTTC.

The V call is TRBV23-1, the J call TRBJ1-5, with 10 bases fitting TRBD1. TRBV23-1 is an open reading frame, and its role is uncertain. The V segment lost 1 base and the J segment 3 bases; nucleotides outside the gene matches: 21. The CDR3 extends over 22 amino acids. CDR3 DNA: TGCGCCAGCAGTCAATTAGTCAGACTGGGACAGGGGAAGACTGTCCACAATCAGCCCCAGCATTTT. Its protein is CASSQLVRLGQGKTVHNQPQHF.

This chain connects TRBV19 to TRBJ2-4; D is possibly TRBD2 (7 bases). Trimming left V 3 bases short and J 7 bases short, with 10 bases between. Germline-derived CDR1 and CDR2 are LNHDA and SQIVND (reference sequence). This CDR3 comprises 13 residues. The CDR3 DNA is TGTGCCAGTAGTATCCGGGGGGCGAACATTCAGTACTTC. Translating it yields CASSIRGANIQYF.

This rearrangement joins TRBV6-5 to TRBJ2-7, with D maybe TRBD2 (6 bases). The CDR3 is 14 amino acids. Deletions cut 10 bases from V and 4 bases from J, with 20 bases between. Germline V gene data show CDR1 as MNHEY and CDR2 as SVGAGI. Here the CDR3 DNA reads TGTGCCACCAATCCTGGGGGACTGAAATACGAGCAGTACTTC. Its protein product is CATNPGGLKYEQYF.

The chain uses TRBV4-1 and TRBJ2-5, with a possible D match to TRBD1 (6 bases). The germline V gene has CDR1 MGHRA and CDR2 YSYEKL. The CDR3 sequence is 15 residues long. V was clipped by 1 base and J by 5 bases, with 14 bases between them. The CDR3 protein is CASSQGVTGRETQYF. In nucleotides, the CDR3 is TGCGCCAGCAGCCAAGGGGTAACAGGGCGGGAGACCCAGTACTTC.

The J gene is TRBJ2-5, the V gene TRBV2; 9 bases line up with TRBD1. The CDR3 spans 14 residues. The V segment lost 8 bases and the J segment 5 bases; nucleotides outside the gene matches: 9. Germline V gene data show CDR1 as SNHLY and CDR2 as FYNNEI. CDR3 amino acids: CASGQQGAFETQYF. CDR3 nucleotide sequence: TGTGCCAGCGGCCAACAGGGGGCGTTCGAGACCCAGTACTTC.

The chain employs TRBV9 and TRBJ2-7; 10 bases are a match to TRBD2. From germline, CDR1 is SGDLS and CDR2 YYNGEE. V was clipped by 4 bases and J by 2 bases; unmatched bases: 3. This CDR3 is built from 14 residues. CDR3: CASSTTSGAYEQYF. The CDR3 DNA follows: TGTGCCAGCAGCACAACTAGCGGGGCCTACGAGCAGTACTTC.

The chain is built from TRBV7-2 and TRBJ2-7, with 7 bases matching TRBD2. Germline V gene lookup returns CDR1 SGHTA and CDR2 FQGNSA. This CDR3 is built from 14 residues. The J segment lost 4 bases and the V segment lost 3 bases, leaving 6 bases of the junction unmatched. The CDR3, as DNA: TGTGCCAGCAGCTTTCAAGCGGGGCTTTACGAGCAGTACTTC. It specifies CASSFQAGLYEQYF.

The J gene is TRBJ1-2, the V gene TRBV6-5; 7 nucleotides match TRBD1. Germline lookup yields CDR1 MNHEY and CDR2 SVGAGI. Trimming cost V 5 bases and J 4 bases; bases outside gene matches: 7. The CDR3 consists of 14 residues. The CDR3 is CASSPTGIGYGYTF. CDR3 DNA: TGTGCCAGCAGTCCGACAGGGATCGGCTATGGCTACACCTTC.

The rearrangement links TRBV5-1 to TRBJ2-3, with D possibly being TRBD1 or TRBD2 (5 bases each). V lost 1 base, J lost 6 bases, and 15 bases lay in between. The CDR3 length is 15 residues. Germline V lookup: CDR1 SGHRS, CDR2 YFSETQ. CDR3 protein: CASSLRGVQGDTQYF. The CDR3 DNA sequence: TGCGCCAGCAGCTTGAGAGGGGTTCAAGGGGATACGCAGTATTTT.

This clone was counted a few times. The chain couples TRBV7-9 to TRBJ1-1, with D unclear. The CDR3 extends over 17 amino acids. Germline values: CDR1 SEHNR, CDR2 FQNEAQ (reference sequence). With 5 bases removed from V and 1 base from J, the gap between germline ends came to 20 bases. Written as DNA, the CDR3 is TGTGCCAGCAGCCCCCACTTAGCGGGATCTGGGAACACTGAAGCTTTCTTT. Translation gives CASSPHLAGSGNTEAFF.

The rearrangement links TRBV14 to TRBJ1-1; no clear D. V shed 0 bases and J shed 0 bases, with 14 bases lying between them. Looked up from germline, CDR1 is SGHDN and CDR2 is FVKESK. This CDR3 is 17 amino acids long. This chain's CDR3 is CASSQEGRHDMNTEAFF. Written as DNA, the CDR3 is TGTGCCAGCAGCCAAGAAGGGAGACACGATATGAACACTGAAGCTTTCTTT.

The rearrangement uses TRBV19 and TRBJ2-5, with 8 bases aligning to TRBD1. After removal of 7 bases from V and 2 bases from J, the junction contained 6 bases not matched to a gene. CDR1 and CDR2 from the germline V gene are LNHDA and SQIVND (reference sequence). The CDR3 is 14 residues long. CDR3 nucleotides: TGTGCCAGTACCATGACAGGGGAACAAGAGACCCAGTACTTC. This gives the protein CASTMTGEQETQYF. Together with reference TRBV19 and TRBJ2-5, the CDR3 gives the full variable domain: DGGITQSPKYLFRKEGQNVTLSCEQNLNHDAMYWYRQDPGQGLRLIYYSQIVNDFQKGDIAEGYSVSREKKESFPLTVTSAQKNPTAFYLCASTMTGEQETQYFGPGTRLLVL.

The rearrangement uses TRBV6-7 and TRBJ1-6; D perhaps matches TRBD1 (5 bases). TRBV6-7 is an ORF; its function is uncertain. CDR3 length: 17 amino acids. Trimming stripped 6 bases from V and 4 bases from J, with 19 bases between. The chain's CDR3 is CASSHRLSVHYNSPLHF. Here the CDR3 DNA reads TGTGCCAGCAGCCACAGGCTCTCGGTCCATTATAATTCACCCCTCCACTTT.

The V call is TRBV28, the J call TRBJ2-6; 10 bases are a match to TRBD1. The CDR3 consists of 16 residues. V trimming: 6 bases; J trimming: 2 bases; junction bases outside the gene matches: 4. Germline CDR1 reads MDHEN; CDR2 reads SYDVKM. The CDR3, as DNA: TGTGCCAGCAGGGGACAGGGGTTCCCTGGGGCCAACGTCCTGACTTTC. This codes for CASRGQGFPGANVLTF.